The TCR beta chain under discussion was sequenced for a study of blood T cell repertoires in COVID-19. Generated by immunoSEQ multiplex PCR, the TCRdb table keeps only in-frame clones and is missing some. The sample records around 250,000 clones, 86% being singletons. This CDR3 has 15 residues. V lost 5 bases, J lost 2 bases, and 9 bases stayed unmatched. CDR1 is SGHVS and CDR2 is FNYEAQ in the germline V gene. The chain joins TRBV7-6 to TRBJ2-7, with 7 positions matching TRBD1. The TCR sequence derives from a man in his thirties or forties who had recovered from COVID-19. The sequenced material came from peripheral blood. CDR3 bases: TGTGCCAGCAGCACCTCAAAACAGGGGACCTACGAGCAGTACTTC. As protein: CASSTSKQGTYEQYF.